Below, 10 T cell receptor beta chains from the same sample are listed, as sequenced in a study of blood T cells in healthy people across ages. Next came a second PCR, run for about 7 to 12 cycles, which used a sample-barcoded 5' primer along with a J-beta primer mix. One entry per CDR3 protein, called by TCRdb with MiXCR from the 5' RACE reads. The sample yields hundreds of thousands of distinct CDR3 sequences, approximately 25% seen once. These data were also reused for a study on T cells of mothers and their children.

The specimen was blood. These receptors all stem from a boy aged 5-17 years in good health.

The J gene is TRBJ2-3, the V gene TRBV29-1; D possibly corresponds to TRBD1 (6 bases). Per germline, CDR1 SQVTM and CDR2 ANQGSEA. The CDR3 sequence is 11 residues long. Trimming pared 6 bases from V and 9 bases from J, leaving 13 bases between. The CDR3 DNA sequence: TGCAGCGTCCCGGACAGTCCCACGCAGTATTTT. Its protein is CSVPDSPTQYF.

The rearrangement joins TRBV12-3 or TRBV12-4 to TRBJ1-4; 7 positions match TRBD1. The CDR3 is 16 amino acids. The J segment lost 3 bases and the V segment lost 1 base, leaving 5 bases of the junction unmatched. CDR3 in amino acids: CASSLGAGTANEKLFF. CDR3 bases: TGTGCCAGCAGTTTAGGGGCCGGGACAGCTAATGAAAAACTGTTTTTT.

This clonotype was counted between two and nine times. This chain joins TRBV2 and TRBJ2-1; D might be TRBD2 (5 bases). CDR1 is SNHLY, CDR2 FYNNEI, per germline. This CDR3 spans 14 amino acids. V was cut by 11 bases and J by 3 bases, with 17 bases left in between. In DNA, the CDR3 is TGTGCCTTTTCCCTGACTACCGGCTACAATGAGCAGTTCTTC. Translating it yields CAFSLTTGYNEQFF.

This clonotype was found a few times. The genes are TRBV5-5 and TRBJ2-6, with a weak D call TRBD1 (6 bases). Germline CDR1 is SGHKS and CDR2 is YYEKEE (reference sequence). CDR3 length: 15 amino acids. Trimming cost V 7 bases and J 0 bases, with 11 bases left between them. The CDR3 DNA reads TGTGCCAGCGGCAGACAGGCCTCTGGGGCCAACGTCCTGACTTTC. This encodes CASGRQASGANVLTF. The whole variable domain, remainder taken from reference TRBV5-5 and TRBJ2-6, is DAGVTQSPTHLIKTRGQQVTLRCSPISGHKSVSWYQQVLGQGPQFIFQYYEKEERGRGNFPDRFSARQFPNYSSELNVNALLLGDSALYLCASGRQASGANVLTFGAGSRLTVL.

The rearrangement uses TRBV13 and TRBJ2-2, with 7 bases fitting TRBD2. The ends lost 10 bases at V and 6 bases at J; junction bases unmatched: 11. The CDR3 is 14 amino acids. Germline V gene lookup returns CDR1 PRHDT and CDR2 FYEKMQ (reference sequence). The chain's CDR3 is CATKTTSVAGELFF. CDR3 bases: TGTGCCACGAAAACCACTAGCGTGGCCGGGGAGCTGTTTTTT.

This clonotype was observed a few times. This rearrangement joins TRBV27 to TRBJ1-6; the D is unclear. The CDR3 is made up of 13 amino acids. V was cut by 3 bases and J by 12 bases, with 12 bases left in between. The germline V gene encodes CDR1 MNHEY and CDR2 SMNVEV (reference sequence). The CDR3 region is CASSLATRQPLHF. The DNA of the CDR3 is TGTGCCAGCAGTTTGGCGACACGCCAACCCCTCCACTTT.

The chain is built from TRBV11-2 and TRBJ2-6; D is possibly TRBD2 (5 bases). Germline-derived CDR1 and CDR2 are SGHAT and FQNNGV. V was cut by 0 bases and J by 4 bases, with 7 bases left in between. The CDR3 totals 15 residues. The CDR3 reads CASSLDSEGANVLTF. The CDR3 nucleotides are TGTGCCAGCAGCTTAGATAGCGAAGGGGCCAACGTCCTGACTTTC.

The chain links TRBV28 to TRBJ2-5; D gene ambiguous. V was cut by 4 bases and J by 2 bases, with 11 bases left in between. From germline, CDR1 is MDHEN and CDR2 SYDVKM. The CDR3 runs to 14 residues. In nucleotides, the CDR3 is TGTGCCAGCAGTTACTGGACGGAGCAAGAGACCCAGTACTTC. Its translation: CASSYWTEQETQYF.

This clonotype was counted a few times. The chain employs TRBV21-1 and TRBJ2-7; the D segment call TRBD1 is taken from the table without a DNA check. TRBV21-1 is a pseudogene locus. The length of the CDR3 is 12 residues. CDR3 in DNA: TGTGCCAGCAGCGCATCACAGGGCGAGCAGTACTTC. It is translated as CASSASQGEQYF.

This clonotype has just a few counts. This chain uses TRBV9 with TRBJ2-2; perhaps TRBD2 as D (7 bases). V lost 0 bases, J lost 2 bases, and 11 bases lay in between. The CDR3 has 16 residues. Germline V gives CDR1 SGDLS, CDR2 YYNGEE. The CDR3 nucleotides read TGTGCCAGCAGCGTAGGGGGGGGCCGTAACACCGGGGAGCTGTTTTTT. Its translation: CASSVGGGRNTGELFF.